This entry concerns a single T cell receptor (beta chain). Its cognate antigen is unknown. RNA, once extracted, was reverse transcribed into cDNA for use as the sequencing template. Assay used: immunoSEQ multiplex PCR; TCRdb lists only in-frame clones, some missing. The sample includes 140,000 or so clones, around 51% seen only once; the top ten take over 0.85%. These data are taken from a study of CD8+ T cells in alopecia areata. Overall study findings and caveats: An increase in clonality over normal scalp was evident in lesional scalp, especially alopecia totalis/universalis.

V lost 6 bases, J lost 5 bases, and 8 bases stayed unmatched. Germline CDR1 is MNHEY and CDR2 is SVGAGI. This CDR3 spans 14 amino acids. This specimen was CD4+ T cells sorted from blood, taken at week 0. This chain links TRBV6-5 with TRBJ1-2; 8 nucleotides agree with TRBD1. The sequence was collected from a human donor with alopecia areata. The CDR3 sequence: CASRHRQGPYGYTF. As DNA, the CDR3 is TGTGCCAGCAGGCATCGACAGGGGCCTTATGGCTACACCTTC.